A selection of T cell receptor beta chains follows, all from one sample in a study of low-dose radiotherapy and immunotherapy resistance in tumors. TCRdb re-called the reads through MiXCR, storing one row per CDR3 protein. The repertoire holds 60,000 to 90,000 distinct CDR3 sequences, with roughly 30% as singletons. This sample comprised PBMCs, obtained before treatment. Receptors were obtained from a female donor with ovarian cancer. The CDR3 runs from the conserved cysteine through the conserved F or W. Fields, in order: J gene, D gene, clone size, V gene, CDR3 protein, CDR3 DNA. D genes are given only for firm matches. A row's size may be missing; if present it is once, few, many or a size class.

>TRBJ2-6|TRBD1|.|TRBV5-3
CASSGPRGRGANVLTF
TGTGCCAGCAGCGGACCCAGGGGGCGTGGGGCCAACGTCCTGACTTTC
>TRBJ1-6|.|.|TRBV27
CASTTGLSPLHF
TGTGCCAGCACCACAGGACTCTCACCCCTCCACTTT
>TRBJ2-2|TRBD2|few|TRBV5-3
CATRLAGANTGELFF
TGTGCCACCCGGCTAGCGGGTGCGAACACCGGGGAGCTGTTTTTT
>TRBJ1-2|.|.|TRBV28
CASSLRWGGYGYTF
TGTGCCAGCAGCCTTAGGTGGGGCGGCTATGGCTACACCTTC
>TRBJ2-7|.|few|TRBV5-6
CASSFGRLYEQYF
TGTGCCAGCAGCTTCGGACGCCTCTACGAGCAGTACTTC
>TRBJ2-7|TRBD2|many|TRBV27
CASTVSRGVGRVYEQYF
TGTGCCAGCACCGTATCTCGGGGGGTCGGGAGGGTGTACGAGCAGTACTTC
>TRBJ2-2|TRBD1|few|TRBV12-3/TRBV12-4
CASSPTGSTGELFF
TGTGCCAGCAGCCCGACAGGGTCTACCGGGGAGCTGTTTTTT
>TRBJ2-7|TRBD2|many|TRBV6-2/TRBV6-3
CASRRLAESYEQYF
TGTGCCAGCAGGCGACTAGCGGAAAGCTACGAGCAGTACTTC
>TRBJ1-1|TRBD1|many|TRBV5-4
CASSSRQGWDTEAFF
TGTGCCAGCAGCTCTCGACAGGGATGGGACACTGAAGCTTTCTTT
>TRBJ2-3|.|many|TRBV14
CASSFADTQYF
TGTGCCAGCAGCTTTGCGGATACGCAGTATTTT
>TRBJ1-1|TRBD1|.|TRBV24-1
CATSDDRDTEAFF
TGTGCCACCAGTGACGACAGGGACACTGAAGCTTTCTTT
>TRBJ1-1|.|many|TRBV7-9
CASSPLFGEAFF
TGTGCCAGCAGCCCTCTTTTTGGCGAAGCTTTCTTT
>TRBJ2-2|.|.|TRBV5-1
CASSLAGGNTGELFFF
.
>TRBJ2-7|TRBD1|many|TRBV6-6
CASSRTGYEQYF
TGTGCCAGCAGCCGGACAGGGTACGAGCAGTACTTC
>TRBJ2-2|TRBD2|many|TRBV4-3
CASSPPPAGVTGELFF
TGCGCCAGCAGCCCCCCCCCGGCGGGAGTCACCGGGGAGCTGTTTTTT
>TRBJ2-2|TRBD2|.|TRBV30
CAWTLAGGRTGELFF
TGTGCCTGGACCCTAGCGGGGGGGCGAACCGGGGAGCTGTTTTTT
>TRBJ2-7|.|.|TRBV6-2/TRBV6-3
CASSFSQFTYEQYF
TGTGCCAGCAGTTTCTCACAGTTTACCTACGAGCAGTACTTC
>TRBJ2-5|.|.|TRBV28
CASTRSAPAGETQYF
TGTGCCAGCACCAGGAGCGCGCCGGCTGGAGAGACCCAGTACTTC
>TRBJ2-1|.|.|TRBV3-1
CASSRDIEVHEQFF
TGTGCCAGCAGCCGGGACATCGAAGTCCATGAGCAGTTCTTC
>TRBJ2-3|.|many|TRBV2
CASSEVPVWQITDTQYF
TGTGCCAGCAGTGAAGTCCCAGTCTGGCAGATCACAGATACGCAGTATTTT
>TRBJ1-1|TRBD1|many|TRBV3-1
CASSLWTGVDFTEAFF
TGTGCCAGCAGTTTGTGGACAGGGGTCGATTTCACTGAAGCTTTCTTT
>TRBJ2-5|.|many|TRBV11-1
CASSRNQETQYF
TGTGCCAGCAGCCGCAACCAAGAGACCCAGTACTTC
>TRBJ2-3|.|many|TRBV3-1
CASSQGLGVDTQYF
TGTGCCAGCAGCCAAGGACTAGGCGTGGATACGCAGTATTTT
>TRBJ1-1|TRBD1|.|TRBV5-5
CASSLGDRGEAFF
TGTGCCAGCAGCTTGGGGGACAGGGGTGAAGCTTTCTTT
>TRBJ1-4|.|many|TRBV10-3
CAAPGGGREKLFF
TGTGCCGCCCCGGGGGGAGGGCGTGAAAAACTGTTTTTT
>TRBJ1-1|.|once|TRBV5-1
CASSVTTGGTEAFF
TGCGCCAGCAGCGTCACCACGGGGGGCACTGAAGCTTTCTTT
>TRBJ2-1|TRBD2|many|TRBV27
CASSPRGGRGGLSSHYNEQFF
TGTGCCAGCAGTCCCCGTGGGGGGCGGGGGGGTCTGAGCTCTCACTACAATGAGCAGTTCTTC
>TRBJ1-6|.|many|TRBV12-3/TRBV12-4
CASSHGPGRETPLHF
TGTGCCAGCAGCCATGGGCCCGGGAGGGAGACACCCCTCCACTTT
>TRBJ1-3|.|few|TRBV11-1
CASSFSTALSGNTIYF
TGTGCCAGCAGCTTCTCGACAGCCCTCTCTGGAAACACCATATATTTT
>TRBJ2-5|.|once|TRBV3-1
CASTQKGQVQETQYF
TGTGCCAGCACCCAAAAGGGGCAAGTCCAAGAGACCCAGTACTTC
>TRBJ2-5|TRBD1|many|TRBV5-1
CASSLSGTGGRETQYF
TGCGCCAGCAGCTTATCCGGGACAGGGGGCCGAGAGACCCAGTACTTC
>TRBJ1-3|.|many|TRBV3-1
CASSQRGSARGNTIYF
TGTGCCAGCAGCCAACGGGGCAGCGCGCGTGGAAACACCATATATTTT
>TRBJ1-4|.|.|TRBV6-2/TRBV6-3
CASSDGTQEKLFF
TGTGCCAGCAGTGACGGGACTCAAGAAAAACTGTTTTTT
>TRBJ1-1|.|few|TRBV5-1
CASSLGRGFTEAFF
TGCGCCAGCAGCTTGGGTAGAGGGTTCACTGAAGCTTTCTTT
>TRBJ1-2|.|.|TRBV9
CASSGGATDYGYTF
TGTGCCAGCAGCGGAGGCGCTACGGACTATGGCTACACCTTC
>TRBJ2-2|TRBD2|.|TRBV6-6
CASSYSRGGSGTGELFF
TGTGCCAGCAGTTACTCGAGGGGCGGGAGTGGAACCGGGGAGCTGTTTTTT
>TRBJ1-2|.|many|TRBV2
CASNDGGYYGYTF
TGTGCCAGCAACGACGGGGGTTACTATGGCTACACCTTC
>TRBJ2-3|.|many|TRBV27
CATSETGHSTDTQYF
TGTGCCACCAGTGAAACAGGGCATAGCACAGATACGCAGTATTTT
>TRBJ1-2|.|.|TRBV12-3/TRBV12-4
CASSPPIGYTF
TGTGCCAGCAGTCCACCTATCGGCTACACCTTC
>TRBJ1-6|TRBD1|many|TRBV2
CASSRTGVPNSPLHF
TGTGCCAGCAGTCGGACAGGGGTGCCTAATTCACCCCTCCACTTT
>TRBJ2-3|.|many|TRBV6-1
CASRSDGGASTDTQYF
TGTGCCAGCAGAAGTGATGGCGGGGCCTCCACAGATACGCAGTATTTT
>TRBJ2-5|.|few|TRBV29-1
CSVEDYSGRVTQYF
TGCAGCGTTGAAGATTATAGCGGTAGAGTGACCCAGTACTTC
>TRBJ2-7|.|many|TRBV19
CASSIRPDYEQYF
TGTGCCAGTAGTATTCGGCCGGACTACGAGCAGTACTTC
>TRBJ2-2|.|few|TRBV9
CASSARAAPGELFF
TGTGCCAGCAGCGCCCGAGCAGCACCCGGGGAGCTGTTTTTT
>TRBJ1-6|.|.|TRBV4-2
CAGSQGENSYNSPLHF
TGTGCCGGCAGCCAAGGGGAAAACTCCTATAATTCACCCCTCCACTTT
>TRBJ2-7|TRBD1|.|TRBV20-1
CSAGIRGRLGEQYF
TGCAGTGCTGGCATTAGGGGGCGCTTGGGCGAGCAGTACTTC
>TRBJ2-2|TRBD2|.|TRBV5-4
CASTGLAGGNGGELFF
TGTGCCAGCACCGGACTAGCGGGAGGGAATGGCGGGGAGCTGTTTTTT
>TRBJ2-7|TRBD2|.|TRBV12-3/TRBV12-4
CASRESSGSSEQYF
TGTGCCAGCAGAGAATCTAGCGGCAGTTCTGAGCAGTACTTC
>TRBJ2-1|.|many|TRBV4-3
CASSQDKFSDSPAYNEQFF
TGCGCCAGCAGCCAAGATAAATTCTCGGACAGCCCAGCCTACAATGAGCAGTTCTTC
>TRBJ1-5|.|.|TRBV29-1
CSVLAGDNSNQPQHF
TGCAGCGTTCTCGCAGGGGATAATAGCAATCAGCCCCAGCATTTT
>TRBJ2-3|.|many|TRBV11-2
CASSLGRFTDTQYF
TGTGCCAGCAGCTTGGGACGGTTCACAGATACGCAGTATTTT